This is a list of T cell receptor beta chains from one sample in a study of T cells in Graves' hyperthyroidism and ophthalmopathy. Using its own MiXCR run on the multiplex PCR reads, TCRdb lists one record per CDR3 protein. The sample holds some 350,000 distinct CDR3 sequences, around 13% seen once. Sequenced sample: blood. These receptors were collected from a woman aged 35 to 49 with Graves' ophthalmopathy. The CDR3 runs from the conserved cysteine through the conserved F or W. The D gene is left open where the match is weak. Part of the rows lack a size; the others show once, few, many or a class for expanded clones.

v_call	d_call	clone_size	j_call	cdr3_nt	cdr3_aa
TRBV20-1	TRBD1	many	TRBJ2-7	TGCAGTGCCCAGGGACAGGGTGCATACGAGCAGTACTTC	CSAQGQGAYEQYF
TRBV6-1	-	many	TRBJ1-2	TGTGCCAGCAGTGAAGCGCCAGATAACTATGGCTACACCTTC	CASSEAPDNYGYTF
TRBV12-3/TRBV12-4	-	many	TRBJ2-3	TGTGCCAGCGAGAAGGGGAGCGGCACAGATACGCAGTATTTT	CASEKGSGTDTQYF
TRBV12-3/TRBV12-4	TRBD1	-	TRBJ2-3	TGTGCCAGCAGTTTCAGGACAGGGTTTTCTTTCGTTACGCAGTATTTT	CASSFRTGFSFVTQYF
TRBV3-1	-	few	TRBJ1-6	TGTGCCAGCAGCCAAGTGGGGCCGGGACGGGTGAATTCACCCCTCCACTTT	CASSQVGPGRVNSPLHF
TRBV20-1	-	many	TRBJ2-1	TGCAGTGCTAGAGGGGGGCGGGAGCCGTGGAATGAGCAGTTCTTC	CSARGGREPWNEQFF
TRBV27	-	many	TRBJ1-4	TGTGCCAGCAGTTTAAGGAAGGGGTCTGAAAAACTGTTTTTT	CASSLRKGSEKLFF
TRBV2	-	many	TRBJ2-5	TGTGCCAGCAGTGAAGCGCTTCAGACCCAGTACTTC	CASSEALQTQYF
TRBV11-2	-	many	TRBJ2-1	TGTGCCAGCAGCCCTACTGTAGGCAATGAGCAGTTCTTC	CASSPTVGNEQFF
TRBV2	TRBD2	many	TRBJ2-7	TGTGCCAGCAGTGTCGTGAGGGCGGTAGCGGGAGCTTACGAGCAGTACTTC	CASSVVRAVAGAYEQYF
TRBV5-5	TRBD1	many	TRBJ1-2	TGTGCCAGCAGCTTGGATGGAGGGGGCCGTTTCTATGGCTACACCTTC	CASSLDGGGRFYGYTF
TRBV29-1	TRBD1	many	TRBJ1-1	TGCAGCGACAGATGGACAGGGGTGACTGAAGCTTTCTTT	CSDRWTGVTEAFF
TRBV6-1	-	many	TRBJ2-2	TGTGCCAGCTGCTACCAAGGGACCGGGGAGCTGTTTTTT	CASCYQGTGELFF
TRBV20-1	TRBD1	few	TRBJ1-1	TGCAGTGCTGCCCGAAGGGGGACAGGGATGAACACTGAAGCTTTCTTT	CSAARRGTGMNTEAFF
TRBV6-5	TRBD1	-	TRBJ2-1	TGTGCCACCCGTTGGACAGGGGTTTTCAATGAGCAGTTCTTC	CATRWTGVFNEQFF
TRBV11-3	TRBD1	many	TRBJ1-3	TGTGCCAGCAGCCGACAGGGCTCGCTGTCCGGAAACACCATATATTTT	CASSRQGSLSGNTIYF
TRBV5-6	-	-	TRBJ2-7	TGTGCCAGCAGCCGAGACCACGAGCAGTACTTC	CASSRDHEQYF
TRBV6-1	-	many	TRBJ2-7	TGTGCCAGCTATCAGCCCTACGAGCAGTACTTC	CASYQPYEQYF
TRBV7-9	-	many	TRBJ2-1	TGTGCCAGCAGCTTTGGGGGCAAGGGGGTCAATGAGCAGTTCTTC	CASSFGGKGVNEQFF
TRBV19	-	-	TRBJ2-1	TGTGCCAGTAGTTATCTATACAATGAGCAGTTCTTC	CASSYLYNEQFF
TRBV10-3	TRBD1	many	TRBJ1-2	TGTGCCATCAGGACAGGGGGCTATGGCTACACCTTC	CAIRTGGYGYTF
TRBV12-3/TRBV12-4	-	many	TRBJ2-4	TGTGCCAGCAGCCCGGGACTGTTGTCGGACAACATTCAGTACTTC	CASSPGLLSDNIQYF
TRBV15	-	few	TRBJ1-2	TGTGCCACCAGCAGAGATCGGAACTATGGCTACACCTTC	CATSRDRNYGYTF
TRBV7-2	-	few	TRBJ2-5	TGTGCCAGCAGCTTAAGACAGGCAGGGGAGACCCAGTACTTC	CASSLRQAGETQYF
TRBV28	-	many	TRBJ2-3	TGTGCCAGCAGTTTGTCGTCTTGGACGGACGGCTACACAGGGACGCAGTATTTT	CASSLSSWTDGYTGTQYF
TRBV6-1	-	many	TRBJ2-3	TGTGCCAGCAGTGAAAACCCTAGAAGGGATACGCAGTATTTT	CASSENPRRDTQYF
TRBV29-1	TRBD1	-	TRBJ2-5	TGCAGCGTGAGGGACAGGGGGCGCCGGGAGACCCAGTACTTC	CSVRDRGRRETQYF
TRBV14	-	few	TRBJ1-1	TGTGCCAGCAGCCCGTACCCCGCCGGGAACACTGAAGCTTTCTTT	CASSPYPAGNTEAFF
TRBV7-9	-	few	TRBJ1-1	TGTGCCAGCAGCCCTAGACTCAGGGGCACGATGAACACTGAAGCTTTCTTT	CASSPRLRGTMNTEAFF
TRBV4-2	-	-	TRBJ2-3	TGTGCCAGCAGCTCATTCAGGGGCGCTGGAGATACGCAGTATTTT	CASSSFRGAGDTQYF
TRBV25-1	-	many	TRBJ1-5	TGTGCCAGCAGTGGAGAGGGGGGCAATCAGCCCCAGCATTTT	CASSGEGGNQPQHF
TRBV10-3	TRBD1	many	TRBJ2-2	TGTGCCATCAGTGCAACGGCCAGGGGGCTCTCCACCGGGGAGCTGTTTTTT	CAISATARGLSTGELFF
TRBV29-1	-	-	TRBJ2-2	TGCAGCGTTGACAGGGGTCGCGGAACCGGGGAGCTGTTTTTT	CSVDRGRGTGELFF
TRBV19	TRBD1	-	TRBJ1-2	TGTGCCAGTAGTCCGGGACAGTTCTTTGACTATGGCTACACCTTC	CASSPGQFFDYGYTF
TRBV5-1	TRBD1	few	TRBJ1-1	TGCGCCAGCAGCTTGGGGCACAAGGGGGCCCTCCTAACTGAAGCTTTCTTT	CASSLGHKGALLTEAFF
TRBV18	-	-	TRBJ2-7	TGTGCCAGCTCACTCAACCCTAGGGACGAGCAGTACTTC	CASSLNPRDEQYF
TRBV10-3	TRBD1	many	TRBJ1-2	TGTGCCATCAAGCAGGGGGATGGCTACACCTTC	CAIKQGDGYTF
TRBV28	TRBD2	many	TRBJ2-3	TGTGCCAGCAGTTTATGGCTAGCGGGAAGAACAGATACGCAGTATTTT	CASSLWLAGRTDTQYF
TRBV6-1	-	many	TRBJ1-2	TGTGCCAGCAGATTAAAGACAGAAAACTATGGCTACACCTTC	CASRLKTENYGYTF
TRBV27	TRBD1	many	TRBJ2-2	TGTGCCAGCAGCCGCGGACAGGGGAGCACCGGGGAGCTGTTTTTT	CASSRGQGSTGELFF
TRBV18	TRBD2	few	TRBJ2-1	TGTGCCAGCTCACCAGCGAGCGGGAGGAATAATGAGCAGTTCTTC	CASSPASGRNNEQFF
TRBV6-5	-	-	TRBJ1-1	TGTGCCAGCAGTTACTCGATTGGGTCCATGAACACTGAAGCTTTCTTT	CASSYSIGSMNTEAFF
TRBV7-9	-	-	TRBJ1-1	TGTGCCAGCAGCGGATTTCAGGGGAGCGCTGAAGCTTTCTTT	CASSGFQGSAEAFF
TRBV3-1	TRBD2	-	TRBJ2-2	TGTGCCAGCAGACTTAGCGGGGCCGTCGGGGAGCTGTTTTTT	CASRLSGAVGELFF
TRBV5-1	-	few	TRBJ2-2	TGCGCCAGCAGCTTGGCTAGAAGCCTCGCGAACACCGGGGAGCTGTTTTTT	CASSLARSLANTGELFF
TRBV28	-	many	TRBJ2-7	TGTGCCAGCAGTAACCGGGACACCCCCCCTGGGGAGCAGTACTTC	CASSNRDTPPGEQYF
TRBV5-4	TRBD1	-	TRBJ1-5	TGTGCCAGCAGCTTGGGAGGGGGCCTCAATCAGCCCCAGCATTTT	CASSLGGGLNQPQHF
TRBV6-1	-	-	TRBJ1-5	TGTGCCAGCCTCCCCCTGGGAAATCAGCCCCAGCATTTT	CASLPLGNQPQHF
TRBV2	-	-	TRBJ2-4	TGTGCCAGCAGTGTCGATAGGGGAGGCGGCGCCAAAAACATTCAGTACTTC	CASSVDRGGGAKNIQYF
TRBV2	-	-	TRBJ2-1	TGTGCCAGCAGGCGGGCCAGCTCCTACAATGAGCAGTTCTTC	CASRRASSYNEQFF
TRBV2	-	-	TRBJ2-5	TGTGCCAGCGGGACGACCCTCTCAGGGCAATGGGCCCAGTACTTC	CASGTTLSGQWAQYF